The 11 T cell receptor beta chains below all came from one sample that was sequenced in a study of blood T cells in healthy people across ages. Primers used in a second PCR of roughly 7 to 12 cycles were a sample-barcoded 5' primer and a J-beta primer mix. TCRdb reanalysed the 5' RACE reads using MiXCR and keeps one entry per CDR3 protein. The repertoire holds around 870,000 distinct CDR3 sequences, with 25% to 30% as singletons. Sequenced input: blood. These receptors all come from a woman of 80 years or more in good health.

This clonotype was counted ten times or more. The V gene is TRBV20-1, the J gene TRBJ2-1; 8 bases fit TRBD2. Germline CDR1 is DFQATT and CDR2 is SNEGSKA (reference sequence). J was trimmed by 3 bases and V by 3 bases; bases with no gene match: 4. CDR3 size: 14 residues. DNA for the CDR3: TGCAGTGCTAGTCTGGCGGGGGGCTACAATGAGCAGTTCTTC. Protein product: CSASLAGGYNEQFF.

Here the CDR3 DNA reads TGCAGTGCTAGCCCGACAGGGAGGGAGCGCGAGCAGTACTTC. Translated: CSASPTGREREQYF. This chain links TRBV20-1 with TRBJ2-5; D is perhaps TRBD1 or TRBD2 (7 bases each). With the DNA end fitting TRBJ2-7 better, the J assignment may be wrong. There are 14 residues in the CDR3. Per the germline V gene, CDR1 is DFQATT and CDR2 is SNEGSKA (reference sequence).

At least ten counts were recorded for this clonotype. CDR3 in DNA: TGTGCCAGCACGTCGGCCCCGAGGGAGGGGACCCAGTACTTC. Translated: CASTSAPREGTQYF. This rearrangement joins TRBV12-3 or TRBV12-4 to TRBJ2-5; 7 positions match TRBD2. The CDR3 length is 14 residues. V trimming: 7 bases; J trimming: 7 bases; junction bases outside the gene matches: 12.

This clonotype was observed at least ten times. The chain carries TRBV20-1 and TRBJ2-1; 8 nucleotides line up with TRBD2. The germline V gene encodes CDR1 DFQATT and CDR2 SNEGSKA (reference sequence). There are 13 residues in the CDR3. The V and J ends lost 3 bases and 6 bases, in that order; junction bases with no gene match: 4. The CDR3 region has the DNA TGCAGTGCTAGCGGGGGGGCGGCCAATGAGCAGTTCTTC. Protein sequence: CSASGGAANEQFF.

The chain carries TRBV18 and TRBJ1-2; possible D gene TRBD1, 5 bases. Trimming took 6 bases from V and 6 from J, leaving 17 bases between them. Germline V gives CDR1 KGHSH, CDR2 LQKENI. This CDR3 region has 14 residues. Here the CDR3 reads CASSQGTSNDGYTF. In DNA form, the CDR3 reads TGTGCCAGCTCCCAAGGGACGTCGAACGATGGCTACACCTTC.

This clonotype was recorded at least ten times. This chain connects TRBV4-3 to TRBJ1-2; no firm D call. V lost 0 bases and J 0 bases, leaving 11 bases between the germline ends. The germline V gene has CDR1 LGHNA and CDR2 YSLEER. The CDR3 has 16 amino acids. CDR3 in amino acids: CASSQDGQLSNYGYTF. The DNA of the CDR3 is TGCGCCAGCAGCCAAGATGGCCAGCTATCTAACTATGGCTACACCTTC.

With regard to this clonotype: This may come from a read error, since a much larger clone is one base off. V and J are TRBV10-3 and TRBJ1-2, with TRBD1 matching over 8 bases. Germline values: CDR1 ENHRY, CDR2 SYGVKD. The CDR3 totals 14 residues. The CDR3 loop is CAISSGGGPYGHTF. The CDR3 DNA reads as TGTGCCATCAGTTCAGGGGGCGGTCCCTATGGCCACACCTTC.

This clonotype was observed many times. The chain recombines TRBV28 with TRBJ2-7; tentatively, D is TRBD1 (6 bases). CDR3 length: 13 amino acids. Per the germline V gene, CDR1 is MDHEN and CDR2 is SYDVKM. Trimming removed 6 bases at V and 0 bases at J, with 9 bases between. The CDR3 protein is CASSGQSSYEQYF. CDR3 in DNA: TGTGCCAGCAGCGGACAGAGCTCCTACGAGCAGTACTTC.

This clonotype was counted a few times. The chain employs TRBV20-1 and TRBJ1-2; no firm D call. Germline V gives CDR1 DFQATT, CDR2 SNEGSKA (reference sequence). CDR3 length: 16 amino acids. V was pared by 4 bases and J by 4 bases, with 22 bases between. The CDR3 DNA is TGCAGTGCTAAGAGGAGGGATCTCTGGCTAGGCTATGGCTACACCTTC. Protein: CSAKRRDLWLGYGYTF.

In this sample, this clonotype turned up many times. The CDR3 region has the DNA TGTGCCAGCAGTGAAATCCGAGACTGGAAGTCCTACGAGCAGTACTTC. It codes for CASSEIRDWKSYEQYF. The genes are TRBV6-1 and TRBJ2-7; D ambiguous. CDR1 and CDR2 (germline): MNHNS, SASEGT. There are 16 residues in the CDR3. V was pared by 2 bases and J by 1 base, with 15 bases between.

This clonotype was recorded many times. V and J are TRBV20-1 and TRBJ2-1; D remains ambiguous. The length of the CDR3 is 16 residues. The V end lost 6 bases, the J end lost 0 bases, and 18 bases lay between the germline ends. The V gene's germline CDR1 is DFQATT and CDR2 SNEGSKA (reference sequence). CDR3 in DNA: TGCAGTGCAACCGGTCGGGCGCGGAGCTCCTACAATGAGCAGTTCTTC. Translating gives CSATGRARSSYNEQFF.